This entry lists 7 T cell receptor beta chains sequenced from one sample in a study of cytomegalovirus exposure and HLA in healthy donors. The PCR ran on 60 Vbeta and 13 Jbeta primers. Data came from immunoSEQ multiplex PCR; TCRdb stores just in-frame clones and leaves some out. The specimen's table records some 130,000 clones. Sequences were obtained from PBMCs. These receptors were obtained from a man between 18 and 29 years old in good health and CMV-seronegative.

The V gene is TRBV20-1, the J gene TRBJ2-1; D gene uncertain. V was shortened by 5 bases and J by 8 bases, with 10 bases between the two germline ends. Germline V gives CDR1 DFQATT, CDR2 SNEGSKA (reference sequence). The CDR3 runs to 11 residues. This CDR3 reads CSADSLYEQFF. CDR3 coding DNA: TGCAGTGCTGATAGTCTGTATGAGCAGTTCTTC.

J is TRBJ2-5 and V is TRBV25-1; 7 nucleotides match TRBD2. CDR3 size: 12 residues. The V and J ends lost 8 bases and 7 bases, in that order; junction bases with no gene match: 7. The germline V gene encodes CDR1 MGHDK and CDR2 SYGVNS. This CDR3 is CASGEGFGTQYF. In nucleotides, the CDR3 is TGTGCCAGCGGGGAGGGGTTTGGGACCCAGTACTTC.

The V gene is TRBV27, the J gene TRBJ2-3, with D tentatively TRBD1 (5 bases). The CDR3 consists of 17 residues. Trimming took off 0 bases at V and 2 bases at J, with 15 bases between the two ends. Per the germline V gene, CDR1 is MNHEY and CDR2 is SMNVEV (reference sequence). The CDR3 protein is CASSLSWTQIHTDTQYF. CDR3 bases: TGTGCCAGCAGTTTATCGTGGACACAAATACACACAGATACGCAGTATTTT.

The J gene is TRBJ1-5, the V gene TRBV4-3; 8 bases align to TRBD1. Germline lookup yields CDR1 LGHNA and CDR2 YSLEER. The CDR3 covers 15 residues. With 6 bases clipped from V and 0 bases from J, the junction kept 4 bases outside the gene matches. The CDR3 DNA follows: TGCGCCAGCAGGCCGGACAGGGCTAGCAATCAGCCCCAGCATTTT. Residues: CASRPDRASNQPQHF.

The V call is TRBV4-2, the J call TRBJ1-5; unclear D gene. The V gene lost 0 bases and the J gene lost 0 bases, with 9 bases spanning the gap. Germline lookup yields CDR1 LGHNA and CDR2 YNFKEQ. The CDR3 is 16 amino acids. For the CDR3, the DNA is TGTGCCAGCAGCCAAGAGGGAGGGAATAGCAATCAGCCCCAGCATTTT. Encoded protein: CASSQEGGNSNQPQHF.

CDR3 sequence reads: CATGQNYGYTF. The DNA for the CDR3 is TGTGCCACGGGACAGAACTATGGCTACACCTTC. V is TRBV27 and J is TRBJ1-2; TRBD1 agrees at 7 bases. Germline V gene sequence: CDR1 MNHEY, CDR2 SMNVEV (reference sequence). The CDR3 spans 11 residues. The trim removed 10 bases at V and 2 bases at J, leaving 1 base unmatched.

The genes are TRBV7-2 and TRBJ2-2; perhaps TRBD2 as D (6 bases). V was trimmed by 0 bases and J by 3 bases, leaving 8 bases between them. The germline gives CDR1 SGHTA, CDR2 FQGNSA. The length of the CDR3 is 15 residues. The CDR3 sequence is CASSLAGLHTGELFF. CDR3 nucleotides: TGTGCCAGCAGCTTAGCGGGACTTCACACCGGGGAGCTGTTTTTT.